The 23 T cell receptor beta chains presented below share a single source sample, sequenced in a study of blood T cell repertoires in COVID-19. Assay: immunoSEQ multiplex PCR; the TCRdb copy retains only in-frame clones and omits some. The profile shows about 200,000 clones, around nine tenths of them singletons. Sequenced sample: peripheral blood. The receptors were gathered from a man aged 45-60 years with COVID-19, enrolled during active disease.

The gene calls are TRBV19 and TRBJ2-2, with 16 bases aligning to TRBD2. With 4 bases clipped from V and 0 bases from J, the junction kept 2 bases outside the gene matches. Germline values: CDR1 LNHDA, CDR2 SQIVND (reference sequence). This CDR3 has 18 residues. The CDR3 loop reads CASSKGLAGGANTGELFF. The CDR3 DNA follows: TGTGCCAGTAGTAAGGGACTAGCGGGAGGGGCGAACACCGGGGAGCTGTTTTTT. The full variable domain, in which reference TRBV19 and TRBJ2-2 provide the parts outside the CDR3, is DGGITQSPKYLFRKEGQNVTLSCEQNLNHDAMYWYRQDPGQGLRLIYYSQIVNDFQKGDIAEGYSVSREKKESFPLTVTSAQKNPTAFYLCASSKGLAGGANTGELFFGEGSRLTVL.

This rearrangement joins TRBV7-2 to TRBJ1-2; TRBD1 matches at 8 bases. The CDR3 is 14 amino acids. Losses at the gene ends were 4 bases for V and 2 bases for J; bases not matched to a gene: 3. Germline loops: CDR1 SGHTA, CDR2 FQGNSA. CDR3 amino acids: CASSSDRDNYGYTF. The CDR3 DNA reads as TGTGCCAGCAGCTCGGACAGGGACAACTATGGCTACACCTTC.

This chain uses TRBV27 with TRBJ2-5, with D possibly matching TRBD1 (5 bases). V lost 2 bases and J 3 bases, leaving 7 bases between the germline ends. The germline V gene encodes CDR1 MNHEY and CDR2 SMNVEV (reference sequence). This CDR3 is 13 amino acids long. The CDR3 protein is CASSLLGEETQYF. CDR3 in DNA: TGTGCCAGCAGTTTACTAGGGGAAGAGACCCAGTACTTC.

The chain uses TRBV28 and TRBJ1-4; 9 nucleotides match TRBD1. This CDR3 region has 15 residues. Germline V gives CDR1 MDHEN, CDR2 SYDVKM. Losses at the gene ends were 2 bases for V and 6 bases for J; bases not matched to a gene: 4. The DNA of the CDR3 is TGTGCCAGCAGTTTACGGGACAGGGAGGATGAAAAACTGTTTTTT. It translates to CASSLRDREDEKLFF.

This sequence joins TRBV29-1 and TRBJ1-2, with 7 bases aligning to TRBD1. This CDR3 is 12 amino acids long. With V trimmed by 2 bases and J by 8 bases, 5 bases remained unmatched. Germline values: CDR1 SQVTM, CDR2 ANQGSEA. The DNA for the CDR3 is TGCAGCGTTGAAAACAGGGGTGGCGGCTACACCTTC. Translation: CSVENRGGGYTF.

The rearrangement uses TRBV7-2 and TRBJ1-1; D unresolved. This CDR3 is 12 amino acids long. The V and J ends lost 3 bases and 2 bases respectively, with 4 bases between them. Per germline, CDR1 SGHTA and CDR2 FQGNSA. The CDR3 is CASSFQNTEAFF. The CDR3 nucleotides are TGTGCCAGCAGCTTCCAAAACACTGAAGCTTTCTTT.

The chain joins TRBV29-1 to TRBJ2-1; D perhaps matches TRBD2 (5 bases). Trimming removed 5 bases from V and 4 bases from J, with 12 bases in between. The CDR3 is 13 residues long. CDR1 is SQVTM, CDR2 ANQGSEA, per germline. CDR3 coding DNA: TGCAGCGTTCCTAGCCTCGCATACAATGAGCAGTTCTTC. Residues: CSVPSLAYNEQFF.

V and J are TRBV18 and TRBJ2-1, with no clear D. CDR3 length: 15 amino acids. The germline V and J ends were trimmed by 2 bases and 2 bases, with 10 bases remaining between them. From germline, CDR1 is KGHSH and CDR2 LQKENI. CDR3 nucleotides: TGTGCCAGCTCACCAGCGGCGTCAACCTACAATGAGCAGTTCTTC. Its translation: CASSPAASTYNEQFF.

The chain couples TRBV12-3 or TRBV12-4 to TRBJ2-1; D may be TRBD2 (7 bases). The germline V and J ends were trimmed by 6 bases and 5 bases, with 11 bases remaining between them. There are 13 residues in the CDR3. For the CDR3, the DNA is TGTGCCAGCAGAGGGGGGGGGCACAATGAGCAGTTCTTC. Protein sequence: CASRGGGHNEQFF.

This rearrangement joins TRBV20-1 to TRBJ1-2; TRBD1 might be the D (6 bases). V was clipped by 6 bases and J by 8 bases, with 13 bases between them. The CDR3 is 11 amino acids. Germline values: CDR1 DFQATT, CDR2 SNEGSKA (reference sequence). The CDR3 sequence: CSARTAGGYTF. The CDR3 coding sequence is TGCAGTGCGCGGACAGCGGGGGGCTACACCTTC.

The chain has TRBV5-8 and TRBJ2-1, with 12 bases matching TRBD2. Looked up from germline, CDR1 is SGHTS and CDR2 is YDEGEE. With 4 bases clipped from V and 0 bases from J, the junction kept 8 bases outside the gene matches. This CDR3 is built from 18 residues. CDR3 region: CASSVGLAGPSSYNEQFF. CDR3 bases: TGTGCCAGCAGCGTCGGACTAGCGGGGCCAAGCTCCTACAATGAGCAGTTCTTC.

V usage is TRBV27 and J usage is TRBJ2-1, with a possible D match to TRBD1 (6 bases). The CDR3 sequence is 18 residues long. CDR1 MNHEY and CDR2 SMNVEV come from the germline V gene (reference sequence). Trimming left V 6 bases short and J 0 bases short, with 21 bases between. The CDR3 DNA reads TGTGCCAGCAGGACAGATTACACCGGACAGCTCTCCTACAATGAGCAGTTCTTC. It codes for CASRTDYTGQLSYNEQFF.

The CDR3 loop is CASSYRDRTTDTQYF. The CDR3 coding sequence is TGCGCCAGCAGCTACCGGGACAGGACCACAGATACGCAGTATTTT. This chain joins TRBV5-1 and TRBJ2-3; 8 bases align to TRBD1. The junction had 5 bases not matched to a gene; V was cut back by 3 bases and J by 2 bases. CDR1 and CDR2 from the germline V gene are SGHRS and YFSETQ. This CDR3 region has 15 residues.

This clone was seen only once. The rearrangement links TRBV6-2 or TRBV6-3 to TRBJ2-3; 11 nucleotides align to TRBD2. The junction had 5 bases not matched to a gene; V was cut back by 4 bases and J by 2 bases. The CDR3 extends over 16 amino acids. CDR1 is MNHEY, CDR2 SVGEGT, per germline. In DNA form, the CDR3 reads TGTGCCAGCAGTTCTAATAGCGGGGGGGACACAGATACGCAGTATTTT. Translation gives CASSSNSGGDTDTQYF.

J is TRBJ2-7 and V is TRBV21-1; TRBD1 is the table's D call, not checked against the DNA. TRBV21-1 is a known pseudogene. The CDR3 spans 18 residues. The CDR3 spells CASSKDGAGDPGTYEQYF. The CDR3 coding sequence is TGTGCCAGCAGCAAAGACGGGGCAGGGGACCCCGGAACCTACGAGCAGTACTTC.

The CDR3 DNA follows: TGCGCCAGCAGCCAAGTTGGCGGGAACTATGGCTACACCTTC. This gives the protein CASSQVGGNYGYTF. This chain connects TRBV4-3 to TRBJ1-2; D not certain. V was pared by 1 base and J by 2 bases, with 8 bases between. Per germline, CDR1 LGHNA and CDR2 YSLEER. The CDR3 sequence is 14 residues long.

The chain carries TRBV19 and TRBJ1-6; a weak D match, TRBD1 (6 bases). The V and J ends lost 5 bases and 7 bases respectively, with 24 bases between them. Germline values: CDR1 LNHDA, CDR2 SQIVND (reference sequence). The CDR3 is 18 residues long. Here the CDR3 reads CASSQIAGGGAQNSPLHF. The CDR3 DNA sequence: TGTGCCAGTAGTCAAATAGCTGGCGGGGGGGCGCAGAATTCACCCCTCCACTTT.

This chain connects TRBV11-2 to TRBJ1-4; no reliable D call. Germline V gene sequence: CDR1 SGHAT, CDR2 FQNNGV. V lost 7 bases to trimming and J lost 8 bases, with 26 bases between them. This CDR3 spans 17 amino acids. This CDR3 is CASNYHPGYRVEEKLFF. DNA for the CDR3: TGTGCCAGCAACTATCACCCGGGGTATCGGGTAGAGGAAAAACTGTTTTTT.

The chain uses TRBV9 and TRBJ2-3, with 10 bases that match TRBD1. V dropped 5 bases and J dropped 6; count of bases not matched to a gene: 9. Germline assignment: CDR1 SGDLS and CDR2 YYNGEE. This CDR3 is built from 15 residues. The CDR3 DNA is TGTGCCAGCAGTGCCGACAGGGGGCGCGGGGATACGCAGTATTTT. As protein: CASSADRGRGDTQYF.

The J gene is TRBJ1-3, the V gene TRBV7-2, with 10 bases that match TRBD1. With 5 bases clipped from V and 7 bases from J, the junction kept 2 bases outside the gene matches. The CDR3 loop spans 13 amino acids. Germline values: CDR1 SGHTA, CDR2 FQGNSA. The CDR3: CASSTGQGNTIYF. The CDR3 region has the DNA TGTGCCAGCAGCACGGGACAGGGGAACACCATATATTTT.

The gene calls are TRBV4-3 and TRBJ1-2; no firm D call. V was clipped by 4 bases and J by 3 bases, with 18 bases between them. This CDR3 has 16 amino acids. Germline V gene data show CDR1 as LGHNA and CDR2 as YSLEER. CDR3 DNA sequence: TGCGCCAGCAGCCCCGACTTGGCAGAACCATACTATGGCTACACCTTC. The encoded protein is CASSPDLAEPYYGYTF.

The V and J genes are TRBV24-1 and TRBJ1-6, with D possibly being TRBD1 (6 bases). CDR1 and CDR2 (germline): KGHDR, SFDVKD. The CDR3 contains 15 residues. V was cut by 4 bases and J by 4 bases, with 10 bases left in between. CDR3: CATSDYGQYNSPLHF. The CDR3 DNA sequence: TGTGCCACCAGTGACTACGGACAGTATAATTCACCCCTCCACTTT.

The J gene is TRBJ2-1, the V gene TRBV30, with 8 bases lining up with TRBD2. The ends lost 5 bases at V and 0 bases at J; junction bases unmatched: 15. Per the germline V gene, CDR1 is GTSNPN and CDR2 is SVGIG (reference sequence). The CDR3 consists of 18 residues. The CDR3 is CAWARAGTRLSSYNEQFF. The CDR3 coding sequence is TGTGCCTGGGCCAGGGCCGGGACTAGACTTAGCTCCTACAATGAGCAGTTCTTC. Full variable domain (missing parts from reference TRBV30 and TRBJ2-1): SQTIHQWPATLVQPVGSPLSLECTVEGTSNPNLYWYRQAAGRGLQLLFYSVGIGQISSEVPQNLSASRPQDRQFILSSKKLLLSDSGFYLCAWARAGTRLSSYNEQFFGPGTRLTVL.